The 29 T cell receptor beta chains below come from one sample, sequenced in a study of graft-versus-host responses after intestinal transplantation. Antigen specificity for these receptors is unknown. Measured with immunoSEQ multiplex PCR; TCRdb has only the in-frame clones, and not every one. The sample has about 90,000 clones; more than 90% are singletons. This specimen was unstimulated CD4+ T cells sorted from spleen or lymph node cells, taken before intestinal transplant. These receptors all stem from a human donor who received an intestinal transplant.

The chain employs TRBV5-1 and TRBJ2-7; weak D call: TRBD1 (6 bases). CDR1 is SGHRS and CDR2 is YFSETQ in the germline V gene. The CDR3 consists of 13 residues. V dropped 4 bases and J dropped 3 bases, with 11 bases sitting between them. The CDR3, as DNA: TGCGCCAGCAGCCTTCAAGGGGGCTACGAGCAGTACTTC. This translates into CASSLQGGYEQYF.

CDR3 region: CAWSVPQYEQYF. The CDR3 DNA sequence: TGTGCCTGGAGTGTACCTCAGTACGAGCAGTACTTC. V gene TRBV30 combines with J gene TRBJ2-7; D unclear. This CDR3 spans 12 amino acids. V dropped 0 bases and J dropped 4 bases, with 7 bases sitting between them. Germline values: CDR1 GTSNPN, CDR2 SVGIG (reference sequence). The full variable domain, its missing parts supplied by reference TRBV30 and TRBJ2-7, is SQTIHQWPATLVQPVGSPLSLECTVEGTSNPNLYWYRQAAGRGLQLLFYSVGIGQISSEVPQNLSASRPQDRQFILSSKKLLLSDSGFYLCAWSVPQYEQYFGPGTRLTVT.

The rearrangement joins TRBV5-1 to TRBJ1-2, with 10 bases that match TRBD1. The CDR3 has 13 residues. Per the germline V gene, CDR1 is SGHRS and CDR2 is YFSETQ. The trim removed 3 bases at V and 6 bases at J, leaving 2 bases unmatched. For the CDR3, the DNA is TGCGCCAGCAGCTGGGGGACAGGGGATGGCTACACCTTC. Amino acids: CASSWGTGDGYTF. Supplemented by reference TRBV5-1 and TRBJ1-2, the full variable domain reads KAGVTQTPRYLIKTRGQQVTLSCSPISGHRSVSWYQQTPGQGLQFLFEYFSETQRNKGNFPGRFSGRQFSNSRSEMNVSTLELGDSALYLCASSWGTGDGYTFGSGTRLTVV.

The CDR3 is CASSFILAYNEQFF. CDR3 in DNA: TGTGCCAGCAGCTTTATACTAGCGTACAATGAGCAGTTCTTC. The V and J genes are TRBV7-2 and TRBJ2-1; 7 nucleotides line up with TRBD2. Germline V CDR1 and CDR2: SGHTA, FQGNSA. The CDR3 totals 14 residues. The V gene end was trimmed by 3 bases and the J gene end by 4 bases; junction bases not matched to a gene: 3.

The chain carries TRBV6-5 and TRBJ1-2, with D hard to call. Germline-derived CDR1 and CDR2 are MNHEY and SVGAGI. Trimming shortened V by 0 bases and J by 3 bases, and 8 bases separated the two germline ends. This CDR3 has 14 residues. CDR3 sequence reads: CASSYSNFDYGYTF. In DNA form, the CDR3 reads TGTGCCAGCAGTTACTCGAATTTTGACTATGGCTACACCTTC.

The chain combines TRBV7-9 with TRBJ1-2, with D possibly being TRBD1 (5 bases). Per the germline V gene, CDR1 is SEHNR and CDR2 is FQNEAQ (reference sequence). The CDR3 length is 14 residues. V lost 2 bases and J 6 bases, leaving 13 bases between the germline ends. CDR3 amino acids: CASSLLGGFDGYTF. CDR3 DNA: TGTGCCAGCAGCTTACTCGGGGGATTCGATGGCTACACCTTC.

The genes are TRBV7-9 and TRBJ1-1; D remains unclear. Germline CDR1 reads SEHNR; CDR2 reads FQNEAQ (reference sequence). The length of the CDR3 is 13 residues. Trimming pared 7 bases from V and 4 bases from J, leaving 13 bases between. The CDR3 here is CASNRTPSTEAFF. CDR3 coding DNA: TGTGCCAGCAACCGGACCCCTAGCACTGAAGCTTTCTTT.

The chain employs TRBV6-1 and TRBJ2-7; 8 bases are shared with TRBD1. CDR1 and CDR2 from the germline V gene are MNHNS and SASEGT. The J segment lost 3 bases and the V segment lost 0 bases, leaving 1 base of the junction unmatched. The CDR3 extends over 14 amino acids. Written as DNA, the CDR3 is TGTGCCAGCAGTGAAGCAGGACAGGGCTACGAGCAGTACTTC. Protein: CASSEAGQGYEQYF.

The chain uses TRBV4-1 and TRBJ2-1; 10 bases are shared with TRBD1. Trimming cost V 4 bases and J 7 bases; bases outside gene matches: 19. This CDR3 has 19 amino acids. Germline-derived CDR1 and CDR2 are MGHRA and YSYEKL. The CDR3 DNA follows: TGCGCCAGCAGCCCCAAAAGGGCCTTTGGGACAGGGGAAGTTAATGAGCAGTTCTTC. Translating it yields CASSPKRAFGTGEVNEQFF.

The chain uses TRBV14 and TRBJ2-7; 7 bases line up with TRBD1. Near its end, the DNA agrees better with TRBJ2-5, so the J call may be wrong. The CDR3 totals 16 residues. CDR1 is SGHDN and CDR2 is FVKESK in the germline V gene. The chain's CDR3 is CASSPLTLTGQETQYF. The CDR3 nucleotides are TGTGCCAGCAGCCCATTGACCCTGACAGGGCAAGAGACCCAGTACTTC.

This clone was detected only a few times. The chain carries TRBV11-2 and TRBJ2-2; D gene unclear. Germline loops: CDR1 SGHAT, CDR2 FQNNGV. V lost 5 bases, J lost 6 bases, and 7 bases lay in between. This CDR3 has 12 residues. CDR3 DNA: TGTGCCAGCAGCCGGTATGCCGGGGAGCTGTTTTTT. It specifies CASSRYAGELFF.

The chain is built from TRBV27 and TRBJ2-1; D tentatively reads TRBD1 or TRBD2 (6 bases each). The CDR3 is 13 amino acids. Germline V gene data show CDR1 as MNHEY and CDR2 as SMNVEV (reference sequence). This chain's CDR3 is CTGGPSSYNEQFF. The CDR3 region has the DNA TGTACCGGGGGCCCCAGCTCCTACAATGAGCAGTTCTTC.

The CDR3 reads CASTAKTSANTGELFF. The CDR3, as DNA: TGTGCCAGTACCGCTAAGACTAGCGCGAACACCGGGGAGCTGTTTTTT. The chain employs TRBV19 and TRBJ2-2; 8 bases align to TRBD2. The CDR3 runs to 16 residues. The junction had 7 bases not matched to a gene; V was cut back by 7 bases and J by 0 bases. From germline, CDR1 is LNHDA and CDR2 SQIVND (reference sequence).

The V call is TRBV19, the J call TRBJ2-6; D tentatively fits TRBD1 or TRBD2 (5 bases each). CDR3 length: 15 amino acids. CDR1 and CDR2 (germline): LNHDA, SQIVND (reference sequence). Trimming took off 5 bases at V and 4 bases at J, with 12 bases between the two ends. CDR3: CASSSPGTGANVLTF. In DNA, the CDR3 is TGTGCCAGTAGTTCCCCAGGGACCGGGGCCAACGTCCTGACTTTC.

The J gene is TRBJ2-1, the V gene TRBV5-1, with TRBD2 matching 10 bases. The CDR3 loop spans 15 amino acids. The germline V gene has CDR1 SGHRS and CDR2 YFSETQ. The junction had 6 bases not matched to a gene; V was cut back by 0 bases and J by 9 bases. DNA of the CDR3: TGCGCCAGCAGCTTGGTAGCGGGAGGAAGTCGTGAGCAGTTCTTC. Its translation is CASSLVAGGSREQFF.

The chain employs TRBV9 and TRBJ2-5; either TRBD1 or TRBD2 may fit D (6 bases each). The V and J ends lost 0 bases and 5 bases respectively, with 20 bases between them. From germline, CDR1 is SGDLS and CDR2 YYNGEE. This CDR3 comprises 17 residues. The CDR3 DNA is TGTGCCAGCAGCGTAGAAGGGCGGTCATGGAGGGGGGAGACCCAGTACTTC. This codes for CASSVEGRSWRGETQYF.

The chain uses TRBV10-3 and TRBJ2-1; weak D call: TRBD1 (5 bases). Between the trimmed V and J ends, which lost 5 bases and 8 bases, there was a span of 10 bases. Looked up from germline, CDR1 is ENHRY and CDR2 is SYGVKD. The CDR3 contains 12 residues. The CDR3 DNA is TGTGCCATCAGTCCAGGGTGGGATGAGCAGTTCTTC. It encodes CAISPGWDEQFF.

The chain recombines TRBV7-9 with TRBJ2-2; tentatively, D is TRBD1 or TRBD2 (5 bases each). V gave up 0 bases and J gave up 5 bases, with 10 bases separating them. The CDR3 extends over 15 amino acids. Germline V CDR1 and CDR2: SEHNR, FQNEAQ (reference sequence). CDR3 DNA sequence: TGTGCCAGCAGCTTAGCGGGACCTTTAACCGGGGAGCTGTTTTTT. This translates into CASSLAGPLTGELFF.

This chain connects TRBV11-2 to TRBJ2-1, with unresolved D. The germline V and J ends were trimmed by 5 bases and 0 bases, with 8 bases remaining between them. CDR1 is SGHAT and CDR2 is FQNNGV in the germline V gene. The CDR3 runs to 14 residues. The CDR3, as DNA: TGTGCCAGCAGCCCCCACTTCTCCTACAATGAGCAGTTCTTC. This encodes CASSPHFSYNEQFF.

The J gene is TRBJ2-1, the V gene TRBV5-4, with 11 bases lining up with TRBD2. The CDR3 is made up of 18 amino acids. Losses at the gene ends were 0 bases for V and 3 bases for J; bases not matched to a gene: 8. Germline lookup yields CDR1 SGHNT and CDR2 YYREEE (reference sequence). The CDR3 reads CASSLEVVAGGSYNEQFF. The CDR3 bases are TGTGCCAGCAGCTTGGAGGTGGTAGCGGGAGGGAGCTACAATGAGCAGTTCTTC.

V usage is TRBV5-1 and J usage is TRBJ2-1; D might be TRBD2 (6 bases). CDR3 length: 15 residues. Trimming stripped 0 bases from V and 4 bases from J, with 11 bases between. Per germline, CDR1 SGHRS and CDR2 YFSETQ. As DNA, the CDR3 is TGCGCCAGCAGCTTGGGGGCTAGCGCTTACAATGAGCAGTTCTTC. This encodes CASSLGASAYNEQFF.

The genes are TRBV6-6 and TRBJ1-5, with 9 positions matching TRBD1. Trimming cost V 6 bases and J 3 bases; bases outside gene matches: 3. This CDR3 contains 14 residues. Germline values: CDR1 MNHNY, CDR2 SVGAGI (reference sequence). The CDR3 nucleotides are TGTGCCAGCAGAGGGACAGGGCACAATCAGCCCCAGCATTTT. This encodes CASRGTGHNQPQHF.

The chain couples TRBV6-1 to TRBJ2-3; the match to TRBD2 covers 9 bases. Germline V gene lookup returns CDR1 MNHNS and CDR2 SASEGT. The CDR3 spans 15 residues. With 0 bases clipped from V and 3 bases from J, the junction kept 1 base outside the gene matches. The CDR3 region is CASSEALAGTDTQYF. CDR3 nucleotides: TGTGCCAGCAGTGAAGCTCTAGCGGGGACAGATACGCAGTATTTT.

The genes are TRBV27 and TRBJ2-2; 12 bases agree with TRBD2. Germline CDR1 is MNHEY and CDR2 is SMNVEV (reference sequence). Trimming took 3 bases from V and 3 from J; bases not matched to a gene: 8. The CDR3 covers 18 residues. As DNA, the CDR3 is TGTGCCAGCAGTTTGCCAAGACTAGCGGGAGTTGACACCGGGGAGCTGTTTTTT. Amino acids: CASSLPRLAGVDTGELFF.

The chain joins TRBV18 to TRBJ1-3, with D perhaps TRBD1 (5 bases). This CDR3 contains 12 residues. Germline CDR1 reads KGHSH; CDR2 reads LQKENI. V was shortened by 3 bases and J by 16 bases, with 16 bases between the two germline ends. The CDR3 DNA is TGTGCCAGCTCACCTCAAGGGACCCGAGCGTATTTT. It codes for CASSPQGTRAYF.

The V gene is TRBV5-3, the J gene TRBJ2-6; D ambiguous. TRBV5-3 is an ORF; its function is uncertain. With 7 bases removed from V and 5 bases from J, the gap between germline ends came to 25 bases. The CDR3 runs to 18 residues. CDR3 sequence reads: CARSKVVVNKSRANVLTF. CDR3 nucleotides: TGTGCCAGATCGAAGGTAGTGGTGAACAAAAGTCGGGCCAACGTCCTGACTTTC.

The V call is TRBV18, the J call TRBJ2-1; the D gene is possibly TRBD1 (8 bases). The CDR3 spans 15 residues. Trimming removed 4 bases from V and 3 bases from J, with 13 bases in between. Germline lookup yields CDR1 KGHSH and CDR2 LQKENI. This CDR3 is CASSLQGGYYNEQFF. The CDR3 DNA reads as TGTGCCAGCTCACTACAGGGGGGGTACTACAATGAGCAGTTCTTC. Full variable domain (remainder filled in from reference TRBV18 and TRBJ2-1): NAGVMQNPRHLVRRRGQEARLRCSPMKGHSHVYWYRQLPEEGLKFMVYLQKENIIDESGMPKERFSAEFPKEGPSILRIQQVVRGDSAAYFCASSLQGGYYNEQFFGPGTRLTVL.

The V gene is TRBV6-1, the J gene TRBJ2-7; 12 positions match TRBD2. V lost 1 base and J lost 4; bases outside the gene matches: 5. Germline V gene data show CDR1 as MNHNS and CDR2 as SASEGT. This CDR3 is built from 16 residues. CDR3 sequence reads: CASSEGGLAGLYEQYF. The CDR3 bases are TGTGCCAGCAGTGAAGGCGGACTAGCGGGATTGTACGAGCAGTACTTC.

The rearrangement joins TRBV5-6 to TRBJ1-6, with a tentative D call TRBD1 (5 bases). V lost 2 bases and J 0 bases, leaving 12 bases between the germline ends. The CDR3 extends over 17 amino acids. Germline-derived CDR1 and CDR2 are SGHDT and YYEEEE. The CDR3 DNA follows: TGTGCCAGCAGCTTTGGGGCGTCCAACTCCTATAATTCACCCCTCCACTTT. Translating gives CASSFGASNSYNSPLHF.